This is a list of T cell receptor beta chains from one sample in a study of blood T cell repertoires in COVID-19. TCRdb's table, derived via immunoSEQ multiplex PCR, lists solely in-frame clones and lacks some. The table records roughly 10,000 clones, 65% to 90% of them present only once. Sequenced sample: peripheral blood. The receptors stem from a man between 65 and 85 years old with active COVID-19. Both conserved end residues are part of each CDR3. The D gene is left open where the match is weak. Rows may omit the clone size; those that give it use once, few, many or a size class.

V	D	J	size	DNA	CDR3
TRBV30	-	TRBJ1-4	-	TGTGCCTGTCGACAGCCCGCGGGGGAAAAACTGTTTTTT	CACRQPAGEKLFF
TRBV2	TRBD1	TRBJ2-1	-	TGTGCCAGCAGTAGGGGGCGAAGGGATGAGCAGTTCTTC	CASSRGRRDEQFF
TRBV11-1	-	TRBJ2-2	-	TGTGCCAGCAGGCAATCGACACCGAACACCGGGGAGCTGTTTTTT	CASRQSTPNTGELFF
TRBV7-8	TRBD2	TRBJ2-1	-	TGTGCCAGCAGCTCCAGGACTAGCGGGGGTATACCCTACAATGAGCAGTTCTTC	CASSSRTSGGIPYNEQFF
TRBV7-8	-	TRBJ2-2	-	TGTGCCAGCAGCTTAGCGTCTTGGGAGACCGGGGAGCTGTTTTTT	CASSLASWETGELFF
TRBV6-6	-	TRBJ1-1	-	TGTGCCAGCAGCCGCGGGGGGGGGATGAACACTGAAGCTTTCTTT	CASSRGGGMNTEAFF
TRBV30	-	TRBJ1-1	few	TGTGCCTGGAGTAGAGAACAGTTGAACACTGAAGCTTTCTTT	CAWSREQLNTEAFF
TRBV6-5	TRBD1	TRBJ1-2	-	TGTGCCAGCAGGGGGACAGGATCAGTGATTCGTGGCTACACCTTC	CASRGTGSVIRGYTF
TRBV4-1	-	TRBJ2-2	few	TGCGCCAGCAGCCAAGGCAGGGGGAACACCGGGGAGCTGTTTTTT	CASSQGRGNTGELFF
TRBV2	-	TRBJ2-7	-	TGTGCCAGCAGTGAAGAGGAGGGCAGACCCTACGAGCAGTACTTC	CASSEEEGRPYEQYF
TRBV7-6	TRBD1	TRBJ2-7	-	TGTGCCAGCAGCTTAGTTGCTACAGGGGGCACCTACGAGCAGTACTTC	CASSLVATGGTYEQYF
TRBV29-1	-	TRBJ1-1	once	TGCAGCGTTGAGGGCCAGGAGGCTGAAGCTTTCTTT	CSVEGQEAEAFF
TRBV18	TRBD2	TRBJ2-7	-	TGTGCCAGCTCACTGGGAACTAGCGGGGGTTACGAGCAGTACTTC	CASSLGTSGGYEQYF
TRBV7-9	TRBD2	TRBJ2-5	-	TGTGCCAGCAGCTTAGAGGGACTATCAGAGACCCAGTACTTC	CASSLEGLSETQYF
TRBV19	TRBD2	TRBJ2-6	-	TGTGCCAGTAGTAAGGGGAGGGAACTCTCTGGGGCCAACGTCCTGACTTTC	CASSKGRELSGANVLTF
TRBV7-9	TRBD1	TRBJ1-5	medium-sized	TGTGCCACCGGGGACAGGTATAGCAATCAGCCCCAGCATTTT	CATGDRYSNQPQHF
TRBV28	-	TRBJ2-7	-	TGTGCCAGCAGTTCATCGCAGGGGTACGAGCAGTACTTC	CASSSSQGYEQYF
TRBV30	TRBD1	TRBJ1-6	-	TGTGCCTGTAGCGGGACAGCGAATTCACCCCTCCACTTT	CACSGTANSPLHF
TRBV3-1/TRBV3-2	TRBD1	TRBJ2-5	once	TGTGCCAGCAGCGGGACAGGGATAGAGACCCAGTACTTC	CASSGTGIETQYF
TRBV4-1	-	TRBJ2-3	-	TGCGCCAGCAGCCAAGATCGAGGGCCCGGCACAGATACGCAGTATTTT	CASSQDRGPGTDTQYF
TRBV7-6	-	TRBJ2-7	-	TGTGCCAGCAGCCACAGGGCAGGTGAGCAGTACTTC	CASSHRAGEQYF
TRBV9	-	TRBJ2-7	-	TGTGCCAGCAGCTTCCTCCCCGACAGTACGGACGAGCAGTACTTC	CASSFLPDSTDEQYF
TRBV30	-	TRBJ1-1	-	TGTGCCTGGAGTGTTCTAACGCCGGGCACTGAAGCTTTCTTT	CAWSVLTPGTEAFF
TRBV27	TRBD1	TRBJ2-1	-	TGTGCCAGCGGGACAGGCAGAGATCAGTTCTTC	CASGTGRDQFF